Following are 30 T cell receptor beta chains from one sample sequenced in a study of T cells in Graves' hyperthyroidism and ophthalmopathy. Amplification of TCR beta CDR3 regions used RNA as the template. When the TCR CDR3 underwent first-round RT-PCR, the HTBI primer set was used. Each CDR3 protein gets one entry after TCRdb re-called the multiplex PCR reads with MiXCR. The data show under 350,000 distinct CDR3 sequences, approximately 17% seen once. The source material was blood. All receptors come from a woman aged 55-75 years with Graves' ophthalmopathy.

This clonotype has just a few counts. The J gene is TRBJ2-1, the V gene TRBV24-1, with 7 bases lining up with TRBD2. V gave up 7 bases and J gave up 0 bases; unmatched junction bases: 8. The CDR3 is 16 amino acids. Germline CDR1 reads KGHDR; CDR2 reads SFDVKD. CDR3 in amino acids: CATSPRTGGSYNEQFF. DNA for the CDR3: TGTGCCACCAGCCCCCGCACGGGGGGCTCCTACAATGAGCAGTTCTTC.

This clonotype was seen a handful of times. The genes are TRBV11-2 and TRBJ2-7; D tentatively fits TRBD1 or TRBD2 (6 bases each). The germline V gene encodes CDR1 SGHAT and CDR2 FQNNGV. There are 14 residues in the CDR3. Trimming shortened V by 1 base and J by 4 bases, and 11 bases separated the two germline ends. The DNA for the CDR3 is TGTGCCAGCAGCTTAGTAGAGGGGGGATACGAGCAGTACTTC. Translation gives CASSLVEGGYEQYF.

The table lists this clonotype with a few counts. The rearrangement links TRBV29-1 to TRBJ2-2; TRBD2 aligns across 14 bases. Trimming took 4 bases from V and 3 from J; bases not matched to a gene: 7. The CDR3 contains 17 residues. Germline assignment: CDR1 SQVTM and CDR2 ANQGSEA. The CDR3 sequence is CSVAGTSGRGDTGELFF. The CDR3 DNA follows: TGCAGCGTTGCCGGGACTAGCGGGAGAGGGGACACCGGGGAGCTGTTTTTT.

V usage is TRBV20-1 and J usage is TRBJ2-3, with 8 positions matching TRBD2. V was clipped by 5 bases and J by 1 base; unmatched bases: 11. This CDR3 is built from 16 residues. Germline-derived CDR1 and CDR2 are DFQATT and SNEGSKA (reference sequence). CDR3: CSADSRLALGTDTQYF. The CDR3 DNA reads TGCAGTGCTGACTCTCGACTAGCGCTGGGCACAGATACGCAGTATTTT.

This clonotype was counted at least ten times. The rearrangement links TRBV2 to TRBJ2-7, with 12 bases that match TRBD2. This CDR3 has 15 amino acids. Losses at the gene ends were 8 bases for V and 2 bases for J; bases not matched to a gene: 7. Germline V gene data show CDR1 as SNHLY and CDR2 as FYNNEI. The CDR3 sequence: CASGSLAGGTYEQYF. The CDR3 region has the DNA TGTGCCAGCGGTTCCCTAGCGGGGGGGACCTACGAGCAGTACTTC.

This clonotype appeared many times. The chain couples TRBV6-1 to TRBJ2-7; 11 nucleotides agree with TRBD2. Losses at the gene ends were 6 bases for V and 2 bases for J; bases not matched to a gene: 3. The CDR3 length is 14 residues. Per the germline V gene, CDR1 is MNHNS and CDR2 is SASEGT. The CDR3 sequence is CASRRTSGPYEQYF. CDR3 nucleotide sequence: TGTGCCAGCAGACGGACTAGCGGGCCCTACGAGCAGTACTTC.

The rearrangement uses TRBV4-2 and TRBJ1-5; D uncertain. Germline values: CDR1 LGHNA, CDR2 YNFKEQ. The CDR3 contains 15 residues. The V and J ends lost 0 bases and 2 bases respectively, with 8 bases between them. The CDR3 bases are TGTGCCAGCAGCCAAGAGAGCTTAGGCAATCAGCCCCAGCATTTT. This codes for CASSQESLGNQPQHF.

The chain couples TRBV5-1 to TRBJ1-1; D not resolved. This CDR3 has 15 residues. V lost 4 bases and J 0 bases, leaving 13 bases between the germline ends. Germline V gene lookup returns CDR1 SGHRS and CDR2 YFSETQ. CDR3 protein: CASSPVSGVNTEAFF. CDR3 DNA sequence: TGCGCCAGCAGCCCGGTCTCGGGCGTGAACACTGAAGCTTTCTTT. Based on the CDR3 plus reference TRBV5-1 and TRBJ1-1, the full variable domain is KAGVTQTPRYLIKTRGQQVTLSCSPISGHRSVSWYQQTPGQGLQFLFEYFSETQRNKGNFPGRFSGRQFSNSRSEMNVSTLELGDSALYLCASSPVSGVNTEAFFGQGTRLTVV.

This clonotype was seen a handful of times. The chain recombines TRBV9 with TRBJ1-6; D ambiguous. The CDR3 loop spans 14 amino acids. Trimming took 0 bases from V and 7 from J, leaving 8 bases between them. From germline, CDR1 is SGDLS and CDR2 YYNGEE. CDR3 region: CASSVESRNSPLHF. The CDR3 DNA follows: TGTGCCAGCAGCGTAGAGTCACGAAATTCACCCCTCCACTTT.

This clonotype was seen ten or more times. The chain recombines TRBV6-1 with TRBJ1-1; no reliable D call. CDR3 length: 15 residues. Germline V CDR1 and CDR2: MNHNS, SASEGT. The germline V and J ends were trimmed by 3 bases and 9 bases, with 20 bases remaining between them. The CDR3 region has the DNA TGTGCCAGCAGTGAGGACGGAGGAAGGTCCGCAAAAGCTTTCTTT. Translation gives CASSEDGGRSAKAFF.

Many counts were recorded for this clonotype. Here the CDR3 reads CASSLRRRDGYTF. The DNA of the CDR3 is TGTGCCAGCAGTTTACGCAGGCGGGATGGCTACACCTTC. V usage is TRBV28 and J usage is TRBJ1-2; D unclear. CDR1 and CDR2 from the germline V gene are MDHEN and SYDVKM. The V end was cut by 2 bases, the J end by 6 bases, with 10 bases between. The CDR3 contains 13 residues.

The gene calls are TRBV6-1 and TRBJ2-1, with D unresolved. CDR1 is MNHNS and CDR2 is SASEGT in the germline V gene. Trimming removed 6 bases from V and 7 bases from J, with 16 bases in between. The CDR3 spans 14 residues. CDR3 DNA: TGTGCCAGCAGGACGCTGTTCGAAGGTAATGAGCAGTTCTTC. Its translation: CASRTLFEGNEQFF.

The DNA for the CDR3 is TGTGCCAGTAGTATAGCTGCAGGATACTCCTACGAGCAGTACTTC. Residues: CASSIAAGYSYEQYF. This chain connects TRBV19 to TRBJ2-7, with D uncertain. CDR1 LNHDA and CDR2 SQIVND come from the germline V gene (reference sequence). The ends were cut back, 1 base at V and 0 bases at J, with 10 bases in the middle. The CDR3 contains 15 residues.

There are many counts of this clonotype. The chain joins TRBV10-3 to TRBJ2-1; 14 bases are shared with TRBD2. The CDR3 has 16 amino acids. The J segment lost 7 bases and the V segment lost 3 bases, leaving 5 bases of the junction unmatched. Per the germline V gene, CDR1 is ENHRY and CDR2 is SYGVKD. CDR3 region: CAISDSRLAGGNEQFF. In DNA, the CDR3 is TGTGCCATCAGTGACTCTCGACTAGCGGGAGGGAATGAGCAGTTCTTC.

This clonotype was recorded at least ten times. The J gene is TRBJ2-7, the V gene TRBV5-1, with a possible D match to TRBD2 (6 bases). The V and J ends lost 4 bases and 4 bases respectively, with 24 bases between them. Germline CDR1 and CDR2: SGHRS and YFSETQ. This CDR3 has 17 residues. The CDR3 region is CASSPEEGSPSLYEQYF. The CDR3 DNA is TGCGCCAGCAGCCCCGAGGAGGGCAGTCCTTCTCTGTACGAGCAGTACTTC.

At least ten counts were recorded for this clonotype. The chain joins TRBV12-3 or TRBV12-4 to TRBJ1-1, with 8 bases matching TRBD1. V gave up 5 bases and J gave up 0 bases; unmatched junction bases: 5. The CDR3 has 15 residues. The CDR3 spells CASSPGGQVNTEAFF. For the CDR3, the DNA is TGTGCCAGCAGTCCAGGGGGACAGGTGAACACTGAAGCTTTCTTT.

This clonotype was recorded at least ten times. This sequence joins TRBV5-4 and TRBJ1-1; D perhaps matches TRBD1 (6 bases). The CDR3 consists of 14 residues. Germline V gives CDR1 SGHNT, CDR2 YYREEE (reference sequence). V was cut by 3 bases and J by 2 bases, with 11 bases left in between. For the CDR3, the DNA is TGTGCCAGCAGCTCCGGACAGAGAAACACTGAAGCTTTCTTT. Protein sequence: CASSSGQRNTEAFF. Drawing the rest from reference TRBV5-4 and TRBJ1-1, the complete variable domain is ETGVTQSPTHLIKTRGQQVTLRCSSQSGHNTVSWYQQALGQGPQFIFQYYREEENGRGNFPPRFSGLQFPNYSSELNVNALELDDSALYLCASSSGQRNTEAFFGQGTRLTVV.

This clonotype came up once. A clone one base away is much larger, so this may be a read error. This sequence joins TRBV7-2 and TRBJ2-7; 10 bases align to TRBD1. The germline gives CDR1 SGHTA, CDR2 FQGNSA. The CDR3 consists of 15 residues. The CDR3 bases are TGTGCCAGCGGCTTAGACAGGGGGCGGACCTACGAGCAGTACTTC. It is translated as CASGLDRGRTYEQYF.

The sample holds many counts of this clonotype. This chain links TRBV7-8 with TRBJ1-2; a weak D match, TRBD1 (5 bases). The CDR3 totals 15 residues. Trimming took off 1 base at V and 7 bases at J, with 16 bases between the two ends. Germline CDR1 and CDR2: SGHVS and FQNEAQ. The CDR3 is CASSLVPDSRGGYTF. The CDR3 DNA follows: TGTGCCAGCAGCTTAGTCCCCGACAGCCGTGGTGGCTACACCTTC.

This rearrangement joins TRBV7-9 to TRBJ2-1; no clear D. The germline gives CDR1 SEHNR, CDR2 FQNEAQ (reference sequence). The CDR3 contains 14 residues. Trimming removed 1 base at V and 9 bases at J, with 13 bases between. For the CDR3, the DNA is TGTGCCAGCAGCTTAGTATTGGGAAAAAGTGAGCAGTTCTTC. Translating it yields CASSLVLGKSEQFF.

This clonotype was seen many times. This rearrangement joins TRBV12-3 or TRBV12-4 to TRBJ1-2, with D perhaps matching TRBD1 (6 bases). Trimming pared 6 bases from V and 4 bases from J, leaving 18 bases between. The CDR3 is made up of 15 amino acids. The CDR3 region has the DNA TGTGCCAGCAGAGAACAGGGAGTAGGGACCTATGGCTACACCTTC. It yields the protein CASREQGVGTYGYTF.

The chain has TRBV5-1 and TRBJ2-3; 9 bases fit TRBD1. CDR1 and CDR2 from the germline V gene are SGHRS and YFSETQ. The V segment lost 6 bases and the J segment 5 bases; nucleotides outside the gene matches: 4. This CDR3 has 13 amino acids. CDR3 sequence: CASIETGGDTQYF. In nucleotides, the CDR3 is TGCGCCAGCATCGAGACAGGGGGAGATACGCAGTATTTT.

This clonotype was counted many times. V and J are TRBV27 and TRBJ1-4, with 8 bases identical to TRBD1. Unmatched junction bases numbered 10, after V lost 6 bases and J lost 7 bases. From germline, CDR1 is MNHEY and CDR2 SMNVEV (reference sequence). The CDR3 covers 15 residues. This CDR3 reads CASSTQGAISEKLFF. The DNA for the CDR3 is TGTGCCAGCAGCACGCAGGGGGCTATTAGTGAAAAACTGTTTTTT.

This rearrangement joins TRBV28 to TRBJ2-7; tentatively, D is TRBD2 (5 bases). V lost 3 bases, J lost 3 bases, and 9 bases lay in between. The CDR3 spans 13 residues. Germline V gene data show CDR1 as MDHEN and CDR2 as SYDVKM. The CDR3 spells CASSFSRVYEQYF. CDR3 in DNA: TGTGCCAGCAGTTTTTCGCGGGTCTACGAGCAGTACTTC.

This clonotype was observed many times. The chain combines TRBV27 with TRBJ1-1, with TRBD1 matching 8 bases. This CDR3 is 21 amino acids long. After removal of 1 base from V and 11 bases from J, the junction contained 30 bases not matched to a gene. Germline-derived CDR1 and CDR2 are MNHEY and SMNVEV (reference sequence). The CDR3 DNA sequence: TGTGCCAGCAGTTTATTCTCCCCTAAGGGGGACAGGAGACCTCCACCGAATGAGGCTTTCTTT. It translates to CASSLFSPKGDRRPPPNEAFF.

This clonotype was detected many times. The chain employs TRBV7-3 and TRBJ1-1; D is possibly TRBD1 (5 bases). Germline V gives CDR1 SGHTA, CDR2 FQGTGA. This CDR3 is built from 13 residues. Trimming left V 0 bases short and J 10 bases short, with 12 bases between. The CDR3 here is CASSLTGRKPAFF. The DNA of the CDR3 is TGTGCCAGCAGCTTAACGGGACGCAAGCCAGCTTTCTTT.

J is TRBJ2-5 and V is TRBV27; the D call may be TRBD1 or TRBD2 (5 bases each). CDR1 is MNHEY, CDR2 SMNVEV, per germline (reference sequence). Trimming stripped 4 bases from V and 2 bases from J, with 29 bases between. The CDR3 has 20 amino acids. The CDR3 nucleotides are TGTGCCAGCAGTTCTAGACCACCGATTGGGACCCGAGGGGAGCAAGAGACCCAGTACTTC. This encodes CASSSRPPIGTRGEQETQYF.

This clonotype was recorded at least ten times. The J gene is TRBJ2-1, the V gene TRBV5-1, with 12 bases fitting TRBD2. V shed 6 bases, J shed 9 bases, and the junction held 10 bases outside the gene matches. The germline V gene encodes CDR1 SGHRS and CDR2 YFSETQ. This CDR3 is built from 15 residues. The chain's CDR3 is CASTYSSGGAREQFF. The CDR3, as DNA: TGCGCCAGCACCTATTCTAGCGGGGGGGCCCGTGAGCAGTTCTTC.

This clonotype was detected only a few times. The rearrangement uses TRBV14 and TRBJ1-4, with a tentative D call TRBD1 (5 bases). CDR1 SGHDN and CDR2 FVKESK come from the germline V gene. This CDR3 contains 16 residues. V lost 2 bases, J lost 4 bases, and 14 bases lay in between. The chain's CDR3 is CASSQPDGGGNEKLFF. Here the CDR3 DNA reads TGTGCCAGCAGCCAACCGGACGGGGGTGGTAATGAAAAACTGTTTTTT.

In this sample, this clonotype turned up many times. The CDR3 sequence is CASSEGPGTRYGYTF. The CDR3 bases are TGTGCCAGCAGTGAAGGACCCGGGACACGCTATGGCTACACCTTC. This chain uses TRBV2 with TRBJ1-2; D perhaps matches TRBD1 (6 bases). The CDR3 runs to 15 residues. V gave up 1 base and J gave up 4 bases, with 13 bases separating them. Germline V CDR1 and CDR2: SNHLY, FYNNEI.